Here is one T cell receptor beta chain with its context. No antigen is known for it. Within one base of it there is no much larger clone, and no base qualities were kept. The sample originates from a study of blood T cell repertoires in COVID-19 (dated by TCRdb to 2020 to 2022). Some background on the complete study: Samples from collaborators originated in the United States, Italy and Spain and spanned both the acute and convalescent phases of COVID-19. The prospective study material was composed of cDNA or gDNA derived from T cells, B-cell-depleted T cells, or PBMCs. The dataset comprised deeply sampled blood TCRbeta repertoires from subjects exposed to, actively infected with, or recovered from COVID-19. A freely available public database, intended as a resource for researchers studying the immune response to SARS-CoV-2, is where the repertoires were released. Samples were obtained from the ongoing ImmuneRACE study (first 160 participants) and from about 1,300 subjects provided by 6 global collaborators. The sample metadata nearly always contained a de-identified subject ID, COVID-19 status, age in years and sex. Where HLA class I and class II types were available, the types were taken from metadata supplied by the sample provider, not from assay-based typing.

CDR1 is given as SGHVS and CDR2 as FNYEAQ, both from the germline V gene. Trimming leaves V shorter by 3 bases and J shorter by 2 bases, with the junction holding 15 bases beyond the gene matches. The CDR3, cysteine through phenylalanine, is 18 amino acids long. Solely the CDR3 DNA is kept, with 54 bases framed from the first base. TCRbeta CDR3 regions were amplified from genomic DNA using the immunoSEQ Assay, a bias-controlled multiplex PCR. The paper's data handling went like this. The number of nucleated cells in each sample was estimated by amplification of reference gene primers within the assay. To quantify the absolute abundance of each unique TCRbeta CDR3 rearrangement, sequence reads were collapsed and filtered. For each sample, productive Simpson clonality was calculated as the square root of Simpson's diversity index across productive rearrangements. Sourced from immuneACCESS, this table was stored by TCRdb with only in-frame sequences that have V and J called. A share of the clones is absent; for the studies checked, an unresolved V gene accounts for under half, and the remainder has no known explanation. V and J calls and clone size are given by that table; D and trimming were obtained from the DNA. The sample contains a few hundred thousand clones, 70% to 90% of them found a single time. The ten largest clones add up to around 13% of the sample.

Study-wide findings and limitations: Clinical and demographic metadata were provided uncurated, with the amount varying by source and participant.

Collaborating institutions collected whole blood in K2EDTA tubes following their own protocols. For TCRbeta analysis, collaborators shipped samples in one of three forms: frozen whole blood, isolated PBMCs, or DNA extracted from either of those sample types. The rearranged segments are TRBV7-6 and TRBJ2-7; TRBD2 lines up with 8 middle nucleotides. The sequence derives from a human donor in a cohort sampled during active COVID-19. Sample: peripheral blood. In nucleotide form, the sequence is TGTGCCAGCAGCTTTGGCCCAGTAGAGCGGGAGAGAACCTACGAGCAGTACTTC. It is translated as CASSFGPVERERTYEQYF.